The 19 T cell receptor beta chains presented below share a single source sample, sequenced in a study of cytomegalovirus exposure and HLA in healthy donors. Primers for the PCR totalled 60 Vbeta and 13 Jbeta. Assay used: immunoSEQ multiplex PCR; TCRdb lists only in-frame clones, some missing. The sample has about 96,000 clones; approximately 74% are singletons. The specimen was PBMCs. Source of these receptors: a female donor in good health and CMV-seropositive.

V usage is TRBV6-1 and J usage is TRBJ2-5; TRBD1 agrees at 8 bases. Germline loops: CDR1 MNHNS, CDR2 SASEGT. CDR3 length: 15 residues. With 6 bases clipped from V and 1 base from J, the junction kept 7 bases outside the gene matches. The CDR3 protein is CASRIRGQPQETQYF. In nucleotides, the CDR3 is TGTGCCAGCAGAATCAGGGGGCAACCCCAAGAGACCCAGTACTTC.

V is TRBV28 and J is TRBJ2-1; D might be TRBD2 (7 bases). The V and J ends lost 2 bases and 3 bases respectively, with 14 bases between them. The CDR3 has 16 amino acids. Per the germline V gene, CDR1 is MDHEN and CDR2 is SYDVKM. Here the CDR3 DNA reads TGTGCCAGCAGTTTAAAGGGGCGGGGGCGCTACAATGAGCAGTTCTTC. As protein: CASSLKGRGRYNEQFF.

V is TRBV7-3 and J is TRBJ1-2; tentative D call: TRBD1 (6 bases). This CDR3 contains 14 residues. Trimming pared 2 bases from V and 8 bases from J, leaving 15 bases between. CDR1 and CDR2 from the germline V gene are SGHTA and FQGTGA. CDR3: CASSLSGGRGGYTF. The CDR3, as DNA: TGTGCCAGCAGCTTATCCGGGGGGCGGGGAGGCTACACCTTC. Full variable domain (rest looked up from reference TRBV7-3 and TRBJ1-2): GAGVSQTPSNKVTEKGKYVELRCDPISGHTALYWYRQSLGQGPEFLIYFQGTGAADDSGLPNDRFFAVRPEGSVSTLKIQRTERGDSAVYLCASSLSGGRGGYTFGSGTRLTVV.

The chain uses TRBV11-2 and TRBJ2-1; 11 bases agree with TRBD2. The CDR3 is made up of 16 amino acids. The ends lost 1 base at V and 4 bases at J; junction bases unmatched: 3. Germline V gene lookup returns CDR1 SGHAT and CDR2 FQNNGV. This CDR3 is CASSLVAGGFYNEQFF. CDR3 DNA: TGTGCCAGCAGCTTAGTAGCGGGAGGGTTTTACAATGAGCAGTTCTTC.

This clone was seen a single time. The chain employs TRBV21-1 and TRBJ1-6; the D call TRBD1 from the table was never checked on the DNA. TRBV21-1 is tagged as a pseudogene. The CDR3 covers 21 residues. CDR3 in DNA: TGTGCCAGCAGCAATGGGCCCAGGGTAACGCCCAGCTCGTGGTATAATTCACCCCTCCACTTT. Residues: CASSNGPRVTPSSWYNSPLHF.

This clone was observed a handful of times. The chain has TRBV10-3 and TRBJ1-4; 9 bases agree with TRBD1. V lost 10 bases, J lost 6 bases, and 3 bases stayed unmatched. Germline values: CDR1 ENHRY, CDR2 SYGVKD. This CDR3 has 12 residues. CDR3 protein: CATRQGDEKLFF. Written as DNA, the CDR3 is TGTGCCACCCGACAGGGGGATGAAAAACTGTTTTTT.

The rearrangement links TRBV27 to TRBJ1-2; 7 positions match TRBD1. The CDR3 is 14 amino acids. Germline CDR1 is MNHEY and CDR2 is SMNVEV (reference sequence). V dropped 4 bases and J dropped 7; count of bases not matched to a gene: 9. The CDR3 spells CASSSRQGSSGYTF. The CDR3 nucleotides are TGTGCCAGCAGTTCCCGACAGGGAAGTAGTGGCTACACCTTC.

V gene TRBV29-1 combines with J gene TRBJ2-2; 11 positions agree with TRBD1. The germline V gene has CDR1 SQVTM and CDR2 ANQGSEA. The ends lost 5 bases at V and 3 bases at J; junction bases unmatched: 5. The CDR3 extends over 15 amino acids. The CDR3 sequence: CSVSWGQGDTGELFF. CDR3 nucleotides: TGCAGCGTTTCTTGGGGACAGGGGGACACCGGGGAGCTGTTTTTT.

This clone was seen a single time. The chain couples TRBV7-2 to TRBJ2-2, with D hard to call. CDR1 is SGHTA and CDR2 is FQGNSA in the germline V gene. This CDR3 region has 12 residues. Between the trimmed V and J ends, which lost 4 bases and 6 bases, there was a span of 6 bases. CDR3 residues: CASSSSPGELFF. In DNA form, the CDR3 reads TGTGCCAGCAGCTCGTCCCCCGGGGAGCTGTTTTTT.

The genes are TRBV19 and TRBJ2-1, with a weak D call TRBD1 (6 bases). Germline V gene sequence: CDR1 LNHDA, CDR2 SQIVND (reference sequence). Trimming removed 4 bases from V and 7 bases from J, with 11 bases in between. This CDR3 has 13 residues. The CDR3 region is CASSKGGRNEQFF. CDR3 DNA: TGTGCCAGTAGTAAAGGGGGTAGAAATGAGCAGTTCTTC.

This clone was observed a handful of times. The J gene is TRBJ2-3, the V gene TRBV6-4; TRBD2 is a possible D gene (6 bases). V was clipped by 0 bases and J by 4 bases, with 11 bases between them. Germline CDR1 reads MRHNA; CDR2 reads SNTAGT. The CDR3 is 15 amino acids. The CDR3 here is CASSDSGGTADTQYF. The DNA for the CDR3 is TGTGCCAGCAGTGACTCCGGGGGTACCGCAGATACGCAGTATTTT.

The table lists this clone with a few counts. Here the CDR3 DNA reads TGTGCCAGCAGTGAGGCAGGGTATCCCCGATATGGCTACACCTTC. This gives the protein CASSEAGYPRYGYTF. This chain uses TRBV6-1 with TRBJ1-2, with a possible D match to TRBD1 (5 bases). V was cut by 3 bases and J by 5 bases, with 16 bases left in between. Germline values: CDR1 MNHNS, CDR2 SASEGT. CDR3 length: 15 amino acids.

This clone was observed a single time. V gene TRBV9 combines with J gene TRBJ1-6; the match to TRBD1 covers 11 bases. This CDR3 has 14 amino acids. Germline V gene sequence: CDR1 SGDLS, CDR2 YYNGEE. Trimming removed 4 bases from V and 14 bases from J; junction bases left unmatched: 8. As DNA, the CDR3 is TGTGCCAGCAGCCTGGGACAGGGGGAAGGGGCCCTCCACTTT. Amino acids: CASSLGQGEGALHF.

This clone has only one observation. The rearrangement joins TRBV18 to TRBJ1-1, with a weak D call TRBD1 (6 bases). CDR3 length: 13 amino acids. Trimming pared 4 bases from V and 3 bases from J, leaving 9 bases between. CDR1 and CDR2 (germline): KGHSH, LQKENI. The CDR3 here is CASSRAGDTEAFF. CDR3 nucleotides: TGTGCCAGCTCACGGGCAGGGGACACTGAAGCTTTCTTT.

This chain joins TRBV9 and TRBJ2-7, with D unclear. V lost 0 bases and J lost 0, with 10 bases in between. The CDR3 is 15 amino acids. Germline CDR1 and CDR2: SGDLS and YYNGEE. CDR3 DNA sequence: TGTGCCAGCAGCGTAGATCCTTCCTTCTCCTACGAGCAGTACTTC. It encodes CASSVDPSFSYEQYF.

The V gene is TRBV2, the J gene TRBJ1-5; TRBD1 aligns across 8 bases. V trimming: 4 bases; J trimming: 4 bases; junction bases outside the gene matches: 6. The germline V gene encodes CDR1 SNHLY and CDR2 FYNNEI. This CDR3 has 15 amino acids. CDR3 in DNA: TGTGCCAGCAGTGTACTACAGGGGGGGAATCAGCCCCAGCATTTT. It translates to CASSVLQGGNQPQHF.

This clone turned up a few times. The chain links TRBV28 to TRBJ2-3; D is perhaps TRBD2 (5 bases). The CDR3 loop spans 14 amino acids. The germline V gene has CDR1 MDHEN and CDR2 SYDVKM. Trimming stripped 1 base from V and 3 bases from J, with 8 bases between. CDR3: CASSLLRATDTQYF. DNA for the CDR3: TGTGCCAGCAGTTTATTGAGGGCAACAGATACGCAGTATTTT. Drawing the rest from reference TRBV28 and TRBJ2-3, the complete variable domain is DVKVTQSSRYLVKRTGEKVFLECVQDMDHENMFWYRQDPGLGLRLIYFSYDVKMKEKGDIPEGYSVSREKKERFSLILESASTNQTSMYLCASSLLRATDTQYFGPGTRLTVL.

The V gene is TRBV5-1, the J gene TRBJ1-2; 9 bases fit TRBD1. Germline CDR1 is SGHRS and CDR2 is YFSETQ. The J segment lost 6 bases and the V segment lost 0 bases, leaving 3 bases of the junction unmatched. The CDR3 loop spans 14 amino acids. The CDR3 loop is CASSLVTGGDGYTF. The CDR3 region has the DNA TGCGCCAGCAGCTTGGTTACAGGGGGCGATGGCTACACCTTC.

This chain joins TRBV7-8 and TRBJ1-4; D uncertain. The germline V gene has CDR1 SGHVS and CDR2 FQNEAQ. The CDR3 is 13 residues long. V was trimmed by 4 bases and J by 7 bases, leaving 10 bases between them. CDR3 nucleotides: TGTGCCAGCAGCTCCCTGGACTTTGAAAAACTGTTTTTT. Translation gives CASSSLDFEKLFF. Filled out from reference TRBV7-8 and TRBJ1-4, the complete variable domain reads GAGVSQSPRYKVAKRGQDVALRCDPISGHVSLFWYQQALGQGPEFLTYFQNEAQLDKSGLPSDRFFAERPEGSVSTLKIQRTQQEDSAVYLCASSSLDFEKLFFGSGTQLSVL.